One sample yielded the 18 T cell receptor beta chains listed below, sequenced in a study of breast tumors, draining lymph nodes, adjacent tissues. Samples came from axillary lymph nodes draining the breast cancer. TCRdb itself ran the multiplex PCR reads through MiXCR, one entry per CDR3 protein. This table has about 130,000 distinct CDR3 sequences, about 20% appearing once. The sequenced sample consisted of axillary lymph node tissue. These receptors were obtained from a female donor with breast cancer. Some clones in this sample may be carry-over from other donors' samples.

This clonotype was observed at least ten times. This rearrangement joins TRBV7-9 to TRBJ1-4; TRBD1 matches 11 bases. The CDR3 is 18 residues long. V lost 4 bases and J lost 12; bases outside the gene matches: 19. Germline CDR1 and CDR2: SEHNR and FQNEAQ (reference sequence). This chain's CDR3 is CASSSRRIHGTGGGELFF. The CDR3, as DNA: TGTGCCAGCAGCTCCCGCCGGATTCATGGGACAGGGGGAGGTGAACTGTTTTTT.

This clonotype was seen at least ten times. The rearrangement uses TRBV12-3 or TRBV12-4 and TRBJ2-1; D unclear. Trimming stripped 5 bases from V and 6 bases from J, with 5 bases between. The CDR3 consists of 11 residues. The CDR3 sequence: CASSTLNEQFF. The CDR3 region has the DNA TGTGCCAGCAGTACGCTCAATGAGCAGTTCTTC.

This clonotype was seen many times. The rearrangement joins TRBV7-8 to TRBJ2-7; D is unresolved. V was clipped by 1 base and J by 7 bases, with 14 bases between them. The CDR3 consists of 14 residues. Germline assignment: CDR1 SGHVS and CDR2 FQNEAQ. The CDR3 region is CASSLVWRRGEQYF. In DNA form, the CDR3 reads TGTGCCAGCAGCTTAGTCTGGCGCAGAGGAGAGCAGTACTTC.

The chain combines TRBV5-6 with TRBJ1-5; no clear D gene. The CDR3 has 14 residues. Trimming shortened V by 0 bases and J by 5 bases, and 9 bases separated the two germline ends. The germline gives CDR1 SGHDT, CDR2 YYEEEE. Here the CDR3 DNA reads TGTGCCAGCAGCTTGGCCTCTGGGGATCAGCCCCAGCATTTT. This encodes CASSLASGDQPQHF.

There are many counts of this clonotype. The V gene is TRBV9, the J gene TRBJ2-1; 8 nucleotides match TRBD2. V shed 0 bases and J 5 bases; nucleotides not matched to a gene: 4. This CDR3 has 15 amino acids. CDR1 is SGDLS, CDR2 YYNGEE, per germline. The CDR3 region has the DNA TGTGCCAGCAGCGTAGCGGGAGGGCCAAACAATGAGCAGTTCTTC. Translation gives CASSVAGGPNNEQFF.

This clonotype has ten or more counts. J is TRBJ2-7 and V is TRBV18, with 9 bases matching TRBD2. Germline trimming cut 4 bases from V and 6 bases from J; bases unmatched to any gene: 4. In germline, CDR1 is KGHSH, CDR2 LQKENI. CDR3 length: 13 residues. DNA of the CDR3: TGTGCCAGCTCACTAGCGGGAGACGGCGAGCAGTACTTC. It codes for CASSLAGDGEQYF. The full variable domain, completed using reference TRBV18 and TRBJ2-7, is NAGVMQNPRHLVRRRGQEARLRCSPMKGHSHVYWYRQLPEEGLKFMVYLQKENIIDESGMPKERFSAEFPKEGPSILRIQQVVRGDSAAYFCASSLAGDGEQYFGPGTRLTVT.

A few counts support this clonotype. The genes are TRBV6-5 and TRBJ2-2, with D possibly called TRBD1 or TRBD2 (5 bases each). Germline V gives CDR1 MNHEY, CDR2 SVGAGI. Between the trimmed V and J ends, which lost 0 bases and 5 bases, there was a span of 22 bases. The CDR3 has 19 residues. The CDR3 region has the DNA TGTGCCAGCAGTTACTCGAAGTCTCTGGGGGTCCCGACTACCGGGGAGCTGTTTTTT. The encoded protein is CASSYSKSLGVPTTGELFF.

Details on this clonotype: Given a much more abundant clone one base away, this may be a read error. This rearrangement joins TRBV7-3 to TRBJ2-1, with D possibly matching TRBD2 (5 bases). The CDR3 runs 12 residues. Germline CDR1 reads SGHTA; CDR2 reads FQGTGA. The CDR3 coding sequence is TGTGCCAGCAGCACGGACTCTGGTGAGCAGTCCTTC. As protein: CASSTDSGEQSF.

This clonotype was seen many times. The genes are TRBV6-5 and TRBJ2-1, with 7 bases matching TRBD2. The CDR3 totals 14 residues. V lost 8 bases and J lost 8; bases outside the gene matches: 12. Germline assignment: CDR1 MNHEY and CDR2 SVGAGI. CDR3 protein: CASWETSLGYEQFF. Here the CDR3 DNA reads TGTGCCAGCTGGGAGACTAGCCTCGGGTATGAGCAGTTCTTC.

This clonotype has only a few counts. The chain joins TRBV9 to TRBJ2-2; 15 bases fit TRBD2. The V gene end was trimmed by 3 bases and the J gene end by 4 bases; junction bases not matched to a gene: 7. This CDR3 spans 18 amino acids. Per the germline V gene, CDR1 is SGDLS and CDR2 is YYNGEE. CDR3 protein: CASSAGLAGGWSTGELFF. The CDR3 DNA is TGTGCCAGCAGCGCTGGACTAGCGGGAGGGTGGAGCACCGGGGAGCTGTTTTTT.

Ten or more counts support this clonotype. CDR3 in amino acids: CSAIGEANEQFF. The CDR3 DNA follows: TGCAGTGCTATCGGGGAGGCCAATGAGCAGTTCTTC. The chain has TRBV20-1 and TRBJ2-1, with D tentatively TRBD2 (6 bases). This CDR3 comprises 12 residues. V lost 4 bases and J 6 bases, leaving 10 bases between the germline ends. Germline assignment: CDR1 DFQATT and CDR2 SNEGSKA (reference sequence).

Notes on this clonotype: Mismatch with germline at one junction end may stem from a read error. The chain combines TRBV27 with TRBJ2-2; D is uncertain. The CDR3 totals 13 residues. Per the germline V gene, CDR1 is MNHEY and CDR2 is SMNVEV (reference sequence). CDR3 bases: TGTGCCAGCCCAAATGGGAACACCAGGGAGCTGTTTTTT. Its translation is CASPNGNTRELFF.

Of note for this clonotype: Since a much larger clone is just one base distant, this may be a read error. This sequence joins TRBV28 and TRBJ2-3, with 7 bases lining up with TRBD1. The CDR3 is 13 residues long. Germline loops: CDR1 MDHEN, CDR2 SYDVKM. The CDR3: CASRTGGTDTRYF. In nucleotides, the CDR3 is TGTGCCAGCCGGACAGGAGGCACAGATACGCGGTATTTT.

This clonotype appeared many times. V is TRBV18 and J is TRBJ2-7; 8 bases agree with TRBD1. The CDR3 length is 15 residues. V dropped 3 bases and J dropped 2; count of bases not matched to a gene: 6. Germline values: CDR1 KGHSH, CDR2 LQKENI. CDR3 region: CASSPNPGQAYEQYF. The DNA for the CDR3 is TGTGCCAGCTCACCCAACCCGGGACAGGCCTACGAGCAGTACTTC.

This clonotype showed up many times. The chain uses TRBV10-1 and TRBJ2-7; 8 nucleotides line up with TRBD2. V lost 3 bases, J lost 6 bases, and 7 bases stayed unmatched. Germline assignment: CDR1 WNHNN and CDR2 SYGVQD (reference sequence). There are 14 residues in the CDR3. The CDR3 DNA reads TGCGCCAGCAGTGAAGGGAGCGGGAGCCTCGAGCAGTACTTC. Amino acids: CASSEGSGSLEQYF.

There are many counts of this clonotype. The chain links TRBV7-3 to TRBJ2-7; 9 bases are shared with TRBD1. The V gene end was trimmed by 4 bases and the J gene end by 2 bases; junction bases not matched to a gene: 9. Germline CDR1 is SGHTA and CDR2 is FQGTGA. This CDR3 is built from 16 residues. The CDR3 coding sequence is TGTGCCAGCAGCTCACTGGGACAGGGTGGAACCTACGAGCAGTACTTC. It yields the protein CASSSLGQGGTYEQYF.

This clonotype was seen repeatedly, ten times or more. This sequence joins TRBV7-9 and TRBJ2-1, with D tentatively TRBD1 (5 bases). CDR3 size: 15 residues. Trimming cost V 1 base and J 5 bases, with 12 bases left between them. Germline lookup yields CDR1 SEHNR and CDR2 FQNEAQ (reference sequence). CDR3 nucleotides: TGTGCCAGCAGCTTAGGGGGCACAACAAACAATGAGCAGTTCTTC. This encodes CASSLGGTTNNEQFF. The whole variable domain, remainder taken from reference TRBV7-9 and TRBJ2-1, is DTGVSQNPRHKITKRGQNVTFRCDPISEHNRLYWYRQTLGQGPEFLTYFQNEAQLEKSRLLSDRFSAERPKGSFSTLEIQRTEQGDSAMYLCASSLGGTTNNEQFFGPGTRLTVL.

The rearrangement links TRBV28 to TRBJ1-2, with a weak D call TRBD1 (6 bases). Trimming took 4 bases from V and 4 from J, leaving 16 bases between them. This CDR3 region has 15 residues. The germline V gene has CDR1 MDHEN and CDR2 SYDVKM. The CDR3 region is CASSYAGAQFYGYTF. The CDR3 region has the DNA TGTGCCAGCAGTTACGCGGGGGCCCAATTCTATGGCTACACCTTC.